This T cell receptor (beta chain) was retrieved from a study of blood T cell repertoires in COVID-19. Background on the study: Specimens from acute and convalescent COVID-19 originated in the United States, Italy and Spain.

Original methodology: Amplification of reference gene primers was used by the study to estimate nucleated cell counts. Here immunoSEQ multiplex PCR was the method, and the copy in TCRdb shows in-frame clones only, minus some. The DNA was the basis for D and trimming; V, J and clone size are from that table. The sample includes 150,000 to 200,000 clones, approximately 84% of them seen just once. This CDR3 spans 13 amino acids. Participant ages covered roughly 18 to 89 years across 24 US areas. Assignment of participants to cohorts was predicated upon participant-reported clinical history. The V gene is TRBV12-1, the J gene TRBJ2-1; the D call TRBD1 from the table was never checked on the DNA. TRBV12-1 is assigned pseudogene status. This receptor was identified in a human donor with acute COVID-19. The donor label of this sample is uncertain. Sequenced input: PBMCs or T cells enriched from blood (not recorded which). The CDR3 reads CAAPRQKYNEQFF. DNA for the CDR3: TGTGCCGCCCCGCGACAGAAATACAATGAGCAGTTCTTC.